Listed below are T cell receptor beta chains from one sample, sequenced in a study of T-cell reconstitution after alpha-beta-depleted transplantation in children. TCRdb ran MiXCR on the PCR reads and lists one entry per CDR3 protein. This repertoire shows around 200,000 distinct CDR3 sequences, roughly 7.5% found once; its top ten account for approximately 3%. Sequencing used PBMCs from the stem cell graft donor, obtained from the stem cell graft. Source of these receptors: a human donor who donated a stem cell graft to a child with Wiskott-Aldrich syndrome. Both conserved end residues are part of each CDR3. Clone size is given for some rows only: seen once, a few or many times, or a class if the clone is expanded.

v_call: TRBV6-5; clone_size: many; cdr3_aa: CASSHPGLARFF
v_call: TRBV11-1; clone_size: -; cdr3_aa: CASSSTYRQADERETQYF
v_call: TRBV27; clone_size: many; cdr3_aa: CASSLPGGGIGELFF
v_call: TRBV6-5; clone_size: few; cdr3_aa: CASSRDRAKNSPLHF
v_call: TRBV28; clone_size: few; cdr3_aa: CASSFWYPGETQYF
v_call: TRBV5-6; clone_size: many; cdr3_aa: CASSVDLNTEAFF
v_call: TRBV5-1; clone_size: many; cdr3_aa: CASSSGLAGGSSYNEQFF
v_call: TRBV25-1; clone_size: many; cdr3_aa: CASSQGYNEQFF
v_call: TRBV2; clone_size: many; cdr3_aa: CASSDYVRAPWGYTF
v_call: TRBV29-1; clone_size: many; cdr3_aa: CSAGVGVQRDTEALF
v_call: TRBV20-1; clone_size: many; cdr3_aa: CSARDRSVKEEFF
v_call: TRBV2; clone_size: -; cdr3_aa: CATLIYNEQFF
v_call: TRBV7-9; clone_size: many; cdr3_aa: CASSSAEGPLQPQHF
v_call: TRBV30; clone_size: few; cdr3_aa: CAWSSGNYGYTF
v_call: TRBV27; clone_size: many; cdr3_aa: CASSDVDTTYEQYF
v_call: TRBV7-2; clone_size: many; cdr3_aa: CASSLAMAGSNQPQHF
v_call: TRBV30; clone_size: few; cdr3_aa: CAGQILIRRYEQYF
v_call: TRBV5-1; clone_size: many; cdr3_aa: CASSFNRMSTGELFF
v_call: TRBV3-1; clone_size: many; cdr3_aa: CASSQDGTPQETQYF
v_call: TRBV10-3; clone_size: many; cdr3_aa: CAISGSSGGSYNEQFF
v_call: TRBV30; clone_size: few; cdr3_aa: CASKGQGDNYGYTF
v_call: TRBV12-3/TRBV12-4; clone_size: many; cdr3_aa: CASGPGTSFTNEQFF
v_call: TRBV6-1; clone_size: many; cdr3_aa: CASRDSTTNEKLFF
v_call: TRBV10-2; clone_size: many; cdr3_aa: CASSPGQGVGGYTF
v_call: TRBV18; clone_size: few; cdr3_aa: CASSPGTGGTGYTF
v_call: TRBV18; clone_size: -; cdr3_aa: CASSPPPGAEPQHF
v_call: TRBV7-9; clone_size: -; cdr3_aa: CASTPGNANTEAFF
v_call: TRBV7-2; clone_size: many; cdr3_aa: CASSLVSGVGYEQYF
v_call: TRBV20-1; clone_size: many; cdr3_aa: CSAPYRPGQGPPEDQPQHF
v_call: TRBV24-1; clone_size: many; cdr3_aa: CATSDPGLAGGFEQFF
v_call: TRBV12-3/TRBV12-4; clone_size: many; cdr3_aa: CASSPKREWNTGELFF
v_call: TRBV3-1; clone_size: -; cdr3_aa: CASSARDTIGNTIYF
v_call: TRBV10-1; clone_size: many; cdr3_aa: CASKPGQGRTEAFF
v_call: TRBV4-3; clone_size: many; cdr3_aa: CASSQVVSGYNEQFF
v_call: TRBV5-1; clone_size: -; cdr3_aa: CASSAGTDLPFEQYF
v_call: TRBV29-1; clone_size: -; cdr3_aa: CSVGLAGDGELFF
v_call: TRBV10-2; clone_size: many; cdr3_aa: CASSERDRDYEQYF
v_call: TRBV12-3/TRBV12-4; clone_size: many; cdr3_aa: CASSLALIVERETQYF
v_call: TRBV11-2; clone_size: many; cdr3_aa: CASSLDDINYGYTF
v_call: TRBV20-1; clone_size: many; cdr3_aa: CSASRGAVATGEQYF